This is a list of T cell receptor beta chains from one sample in a study of vaccination and CD4 T cells after COVID-19. Via MiXCR, TCRdb re-called the PCR reads, giving one row per CDR3 protein. The sample has some 18,000 distinct CDR3 sequences; around 50% are singletons. These receptors have no known antigen. The sequencing here drew on CD4+ T cells from blood, cultured in vitro, taken before SARS-CoV-2 vaccination. Receptors were obtained from a human donor who had recovered from COVID-19. Each CDR3 is given with its conserved first and last residue. Each record gives: V gene, clone size, D gene, J gene, CDR3 protein, CDR3 DNA. The D gene is left open where the match is weak. Expanded clones get a size class; other rows say once, few or many, or leave the size out.

TRBV6-1	NA	NA	TRBJ1-5	CASGNRGNQPQHF	TGTGCCAGCGGCAACAGGGGCAATCAGCCCCAGCATTTT
TRBV10-3	few	NA	TRBJ2-3	CAISGGTGNTDTQYF	TGTGCCATCAGTGGGGGGACTGGGAACACAGATACGCAGTATTTT
TRBV4-1	NA	TRBD1	TRBJ1-5	CASSHTIGGGLGNQPQHF	TGCGCCAGCAGCCATACGATAGGGGGCGGCTTGGGCAATCAGCCCCAGCATTTT
TRBV6-1	few	TRBD2	TRBJ2-1	CASTLLAGANEQFF	TGTGCCAGCACCTTACTAGCGGGAGCCAATGAGCAGTTCTTC
TRBV27	NA	TRBD2	TRBJ2-7	CASSLLAGASYEQYF	TGTGCCAGCAGTTTACTTGCGGGAGCCTCCTACGAGCAGTACTTC
TRBV20-1	NA	TRBD2	TRBJ2-2	CSALPGLAGGELFF	TGCAGTGCTCTCCCTGGACTAGCTGGTGGGGAGCTGTTTTTT
TRBV4-1	NA	TRBD1	TRBJ2-4	CASSQGDRDIQYF	TGCGCCAGCAGCCAGGGAGACAGGGACATTCAGTACTTC
TRBV10-3	NA	NA	TRBJ2-5	CAISESTPGAEETQYF	TGTGCCATCAGTGAGTCGACTCCGGGAGCGGAGGAGACCCAGTACTTC
TRBV2	NA	TRBD1	TRBJ1-2	CASRETGVDGYTF	TGTGCCAGCAGGGAGACAGGGGTGGATGGCTACACCTTC
TRBV30	few	NA	TRBJ1-5	CAWSGRHDGSNQPQHF	TGTGCCTGGAGCGGCAGGCACGACGGTAGCAATCAGCCCCAGCATTTT
TRBV24-1	few	NA	TRBJ2-3	CATSDLGRGYTDTQYF	TGTGCCACCAGTGACCTCGGGCGGGGTTACACAGATACGCAGTATTTT
TRBV24-1	NA	NA	TRBJ2-2	CATSDWGRANTGELFF	TGTGCCACCAGTGATTGGGGCAGAGCGAACACCGGGGAGCTGTTTTTT
TRBV2	NA	NA	TRBJ2-3	CASSDQGPSTDTQYF	TGTGCCAGCAGTGACCAGGGGCCTAGCACAGATACGCAGTATTTT
TRBV6-1	NA	NA	TRBJ2-3	CATKTLLDTQYF	TGTGCCACTAAAACTCTGCTGGATACGCAGTATTTT
TRBV12-3/TRBV12-4	NA	NA	TRBJ2-3	CASSTTATQYF	TGTGCCAGCAGTACCACGGCTACGCAGTATTTT
TRBV12-3/TRBV12-4	once	NA	TRBJ1-5	CASSQDLSNQPQHF	TGTGCCAGCAGTCAAGATCTTAGCAATCAGCCCCAGCATTTT
TRBV2	NA	NA	TRBJ2-7	CASSDSAGVYEQYF	TGTGCCAGCAGTGACTCGGCAGGGGTCTACGAGCAGTACTTC
TRBV20-1	few	NA	TRBJ2-5	CSARVQVEETQYF	TGCAGTGCTAGAGTGCAGGTAGAAGAGACCCAGTACTTC
TRBV28	NA	NA	TRBJ1-4	CASSLHNEHEKLFF	TGTGCCAGCAGTTTACACAATGAGCATGAAAAACTGTTTTTT
TRBV4-1	once	TRBD2	TRBJ2-7	CASSQGQGGRAGFEQYF	TGCGCCAGCAGCCAAGGCCAGGGCGGGAGGGCCGGGTTCGAGCAGTACTTC
TRBV11-2	NA	NA	TRBJ2-7	CASSSLRRASKSYEQYF	TGTGCCAGCAGCTCTTTGCGCCGGGCCTCAAAATCCTACGAGCAGTACTTC
TRBV12-3/TRBV12-4	few	TRBD2	TRBJ2-1	CASSLGLAGRYNEQFF	TGTGCCAGCAGTCTCGGACTAGCGGGACGGTACAATGAGCAGTTCTTC
TRBV19	NA	NA	TRBJ2-2	CASTPDRTGELFF	TGTGCCAGTACCCCCGACAGGACCGGGGAGCTGTTTTTT
TRBV27	few	NA	TRBJ1-2	CASSLSGHGYTF	TGTGCCAGCAGTTTATCGGGGCATGGCTACACCTTC
TRBV20-1	few	TRBD2	TRBJ2-4	CSALGLAGLKNIQYF	TGCAGTGCTTTGGGACTAGCGGGGCTTAAAAACATTCAGTACTTC
TRBV6-1	NA	NA	TRBJ2-4	CATLPGPRAKNIQYF	TGTGCCACGCTCCCGGGACCTCGAGCCAAAAACATTCAGTACTTC
TRBV14	NA	NA	TRBJ2-5	CASSQGGGRREETQYF	TGTGCCAGCAGCCAAGGTGGTGGTAGAAGGGAGGAGACCCAGTACTTC
TRBV19	NA	NA	TRBJ1-3	CASSTSSLPGNTIYF	TGTGCCAGTAGTACCTCCAGCCTCCCGGGAAACACCATATATTTT
TRBV7-9	NA	NA	TRBJ1-2	CASSPSGARYGYTF	TGTGCCAGCAGCCCGTCAGGGGCTCGGTATGGCTACACCTTC
TRBV7-2	few	NA	TRBJ1-1	CASSASLFDSSTEAFF	TGTGCCAGCAGCGCTAGCCTCTTCGACAGCAGTACTGAAGCTTTCTTT
TRBV18	NA	NA	TRBJ1-5	CASSPLGGLVGQPQHF	TGTGCCAGCTCACCACTTGGGGGGCTGGTGGGGCAGCCCCAGCATTTT
TRBV19	NA	TRBD2	TRBJ2-7	CASSRTSVTSYEQYF	TGTGCCAGTAGTCGGACTAGCGTGACCTCCTACGAGCAGTACTTC
TRBV6-1	NA	NA	TRBJ2-5	CASNKGDTQETQYF	TGTGCCAGCAACAAAGGCGACACCCAAGAGACCCAGTACTTC